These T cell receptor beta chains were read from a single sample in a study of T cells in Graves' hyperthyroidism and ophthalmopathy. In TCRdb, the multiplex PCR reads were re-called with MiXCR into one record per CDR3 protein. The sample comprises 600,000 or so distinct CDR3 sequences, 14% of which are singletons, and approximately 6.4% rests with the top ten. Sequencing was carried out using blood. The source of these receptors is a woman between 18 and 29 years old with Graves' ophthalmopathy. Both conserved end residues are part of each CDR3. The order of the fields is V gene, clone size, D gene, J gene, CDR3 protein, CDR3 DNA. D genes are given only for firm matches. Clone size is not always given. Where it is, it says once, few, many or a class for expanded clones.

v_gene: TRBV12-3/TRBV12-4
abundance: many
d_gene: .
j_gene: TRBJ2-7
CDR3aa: CASSLLEEQYF
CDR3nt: TGTGCCAGCAGTTTACTGGAGGAGCAGTACTTC

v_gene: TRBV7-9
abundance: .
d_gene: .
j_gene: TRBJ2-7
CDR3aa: CASSFQLAEQYF
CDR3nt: TGTGCCAGCAGCTTCCAGCTCGCCGAGCAGTACTTC

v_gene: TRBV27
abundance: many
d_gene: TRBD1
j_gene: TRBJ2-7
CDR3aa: CASSRSRTGSYEQYF
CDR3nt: TGTGCCAGCAGTCGATCCCGGACAGGGTCCTACGAGCAGTACTTC

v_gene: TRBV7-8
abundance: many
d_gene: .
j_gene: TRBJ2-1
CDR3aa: CASSLGWGADEQFF
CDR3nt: TGTGCCAGCAGCTTAGGTTGGGGGGCTGATGAGCAGTTCTTC

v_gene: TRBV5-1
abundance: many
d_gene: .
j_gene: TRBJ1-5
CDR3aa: CASSLGQGDQPQHF
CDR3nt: TGTGCCAGCAGCTTAGGCCAGGGAGATCAGCCCCAGCATTTT

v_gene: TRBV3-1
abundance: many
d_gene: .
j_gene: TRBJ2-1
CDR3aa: CASSQEFSGAYNEQFF
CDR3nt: TGTGCCAGCAGCCAAGAGTTCTCAGGGGCCTACAATGAGCAGTTCTTC

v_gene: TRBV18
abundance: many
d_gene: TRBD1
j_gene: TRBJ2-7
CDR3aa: CASSGRDRGIYEQYF
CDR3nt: TGTGCCAGCTCAGGCCGGGACAGGGGGATTTACGAGCAGTACTTC

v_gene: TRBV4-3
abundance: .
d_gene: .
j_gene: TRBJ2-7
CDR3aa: CASSLSVGSYEQYF
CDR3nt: TGCGCCAGCAGCCTAAGCGTCGGATCCTACGAGCAGTACTTC

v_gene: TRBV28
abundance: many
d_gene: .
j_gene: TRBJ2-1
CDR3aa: CASSLWWDEKTEQFF
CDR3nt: TGTGCCAGCAGTTTATGGTGGGACGAGAAGACGGAGCAGTTCTTC

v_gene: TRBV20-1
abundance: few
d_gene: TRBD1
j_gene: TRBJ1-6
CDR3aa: CSARDQEQGNNSPLHF
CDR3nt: TGCAGTGCTAGAGATCAGGAACAGGGGAATAATTCACCCCTCCACTTT

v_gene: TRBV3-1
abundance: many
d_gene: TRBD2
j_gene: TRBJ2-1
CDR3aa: CASSQVGLAVSRYNEQFF
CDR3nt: TGTGCCAGCAGCCAAGTGGGACTAGCGGTAAGTCGGTACAATGAGCAGTTCTTC

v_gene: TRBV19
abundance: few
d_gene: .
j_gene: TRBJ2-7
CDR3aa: CASSRDSNTYEQYF
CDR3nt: TGTGCCAGTAGTCGGGACTCAAATACCTACGAGCAGTACTTC

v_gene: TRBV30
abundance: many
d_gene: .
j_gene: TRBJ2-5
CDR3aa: CAWSREGSETQYF
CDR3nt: TGTGCCTGGAGCCGGGAAGGGTCGGAGACCCAGTACTTC

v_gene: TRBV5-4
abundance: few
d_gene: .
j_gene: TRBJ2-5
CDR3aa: CASSFWTQETQYF
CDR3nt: TGTGCCAGCAGCTTTTGGACCCAAGAGACCCAGTACTTC

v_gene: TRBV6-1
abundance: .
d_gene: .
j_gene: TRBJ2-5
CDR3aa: CASSLEGRTEETQYF
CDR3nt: TGTGCCAGCAGTTTGGAGGGCCGAACGGAGGAGACCCAGTACTTC

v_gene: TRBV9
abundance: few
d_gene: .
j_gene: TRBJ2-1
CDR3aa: CASSVGGGQGNEQFF
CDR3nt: TGTGCCAGCAGCGTAGGGGGGGGGCAGGGCAATGAGCAGTTCTTC

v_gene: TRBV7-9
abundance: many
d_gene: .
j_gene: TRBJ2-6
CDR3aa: CASSLVSGANVLTF
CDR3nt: TGTGCCAGCAGCTTAGTGTCTGGGGCCAACGTCCTGACTTTC

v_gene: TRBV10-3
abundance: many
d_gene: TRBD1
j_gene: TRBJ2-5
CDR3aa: CAISGTGGQETQYF
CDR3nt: TGTGCCATCAGTGGGACAGGGGGCCAAGAGACCCAGTACTTC

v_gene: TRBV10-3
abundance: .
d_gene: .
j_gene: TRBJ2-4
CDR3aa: CAISVEDSKNIQYF
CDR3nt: TGTGCCATCAGTGTAGAGGACAGCAAAAACATTCAGTACTTC

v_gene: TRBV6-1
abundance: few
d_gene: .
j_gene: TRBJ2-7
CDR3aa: CASTPDPSREQYF
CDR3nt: TGTGCCAGCACCCCGGACCCAAGTCGTGAGCAGTACTTC

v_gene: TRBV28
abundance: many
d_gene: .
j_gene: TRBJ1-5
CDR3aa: CASSWWNQPQHF
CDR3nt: TGTGCCAGCAGTTGGTGGAATCAGCCCCAGCATTTT

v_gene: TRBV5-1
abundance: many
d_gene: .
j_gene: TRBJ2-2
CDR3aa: CASSLGPQGTNTGELFF
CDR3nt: TGCGCCAGCAGCTTGGGTCCCCAGGGGACGAACACCGGGGAGCTGTTTTTT

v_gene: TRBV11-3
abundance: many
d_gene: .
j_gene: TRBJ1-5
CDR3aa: CASSLHEHQPQHF
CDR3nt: TGTGCCAGCAGCTTACACGAACATCAGCCCCAGCATTTT

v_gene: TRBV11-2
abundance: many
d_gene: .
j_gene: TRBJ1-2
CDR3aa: CASSRYLFDTNYGYTF
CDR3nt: TGTGCCAGCAGCCGATATTTATTCGATACTAACTATGGCTACACCTTC

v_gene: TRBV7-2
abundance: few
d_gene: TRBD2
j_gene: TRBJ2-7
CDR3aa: CASSFIAGEVDEQYF
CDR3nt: TGTGCCAGCAGCTTTATAGCGGGAGAAGTCGACGAGCAGTACTTC

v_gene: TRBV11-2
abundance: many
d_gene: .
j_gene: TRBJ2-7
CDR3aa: CASSYRRSFYEQYF
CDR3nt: TGTGCCAGCAGCTACCGACGAAGCTTCTACGAGCAGTACTTC

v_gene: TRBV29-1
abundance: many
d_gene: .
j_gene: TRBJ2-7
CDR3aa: CSVGEAGQYEQYF
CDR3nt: TGCAGCGTTGGGGAAGCAGGGCAGTACGAGCAGTACTTC

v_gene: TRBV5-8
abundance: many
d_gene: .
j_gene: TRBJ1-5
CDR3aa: CASSLPGSNQPQHF
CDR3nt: TGTGCCAGCAGCTTGCCGGGGTCGAATCAGCCCCAGCATTTT

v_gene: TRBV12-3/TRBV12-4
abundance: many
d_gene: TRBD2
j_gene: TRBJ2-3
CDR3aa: CASSSGGRADTQYF
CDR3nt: TGTGCCAGCAGTAGCGGGGGACGGGCAGATACGCAGTATTTT

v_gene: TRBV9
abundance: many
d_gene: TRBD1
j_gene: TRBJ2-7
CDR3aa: CASTVPGQGAYEQYF
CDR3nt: TGTGCCAGCACCGTACCGGGACAGGGGGCCTACGAGCAGTACTTC

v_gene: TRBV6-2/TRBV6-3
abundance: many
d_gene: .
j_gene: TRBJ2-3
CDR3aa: CASSARRDGTDTQYF
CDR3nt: TGTGCCAGCAGCGCGAGACGAGACGGGACAGATACGCAGTATTTT

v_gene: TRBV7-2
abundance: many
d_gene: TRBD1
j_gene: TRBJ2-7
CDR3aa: CASSLNRGSYEQYF
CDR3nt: TGTGCCAGCAGTTTAAACAGGGGTTCCTACGAGCAGTACTTC

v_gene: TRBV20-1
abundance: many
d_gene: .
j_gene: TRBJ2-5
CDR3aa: CSARGPPGLNRVEETQYF
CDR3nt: TGCAGTGCTAGAGGCCCCCCAGGGCTTAACAGGGTGGAGGAGACCCAGTACTTC

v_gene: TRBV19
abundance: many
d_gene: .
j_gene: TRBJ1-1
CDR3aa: CASSIEPGSAFF
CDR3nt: TGTGCCAGTAGTATAGAGCCGGGGAGTGCTTTCTTT

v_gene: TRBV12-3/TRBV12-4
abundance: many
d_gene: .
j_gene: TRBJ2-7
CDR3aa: CASSSREGLSYEQYF
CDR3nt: TGTGCCAGCAGTTCTAGAGAGGGTCTCTCCTACGAGCAGTACTTC

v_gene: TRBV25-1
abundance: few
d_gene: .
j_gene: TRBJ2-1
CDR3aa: CASRQENRGNEQFF
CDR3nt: TGTGCCAGCAGACAAGAGAACAGAGGCAATGAGCAGTTCTTC